These T cell receptor beta chains were read from a single sample in a study of cytomegalovirus exposure and HLA in healthy donors. Profiled with immunoSEQ multiplex PCR; TCRdb holds only in-frame clones, not every one. The table has around 110,000 clones, 70% to 75% seen once. The sample was PBMCs. These receptors came from a woman aged 18-29 years in good health and CMV-seronegative. CDR3s include the opening cysteine and the closing phenylalanine or tryptophan. The order of the fields is clone size, D gene, J gene, V gene, CDR3 DNA, CDR3 protein. The D gene is left open where the match is weak. Clone size is not always given. Where it is, it says once, few, many or a class for expanded clones.

abundance: .
d_gene: .
j_gene: TRBJ1-2
v_gene: TRBV28
CDR3nt: TGTGCCAGCAGTTTTAGACAGACCACCTATGGCTACACCTTC
CDR3aa: CASSFRQTTYGYTF

abundance: .
d_gene: .
j_gene: TRBJ1-2
v_gene: TRBV9
CDR3nt: TGTGCCAGCAGCGTAGACAGGACAGTGTCTTTTTATGGCTACACCTTC
CDR3aa: CASSVDRTVSFYGYTF

abundance: .
d_gene: .
j_gene: TRBJ2-5
v_gene: TRBV7-2
CDR3nt: TGTGCCAGCAGCTTGGTGCGGGAAGAGACCCAGTACTTC
CDR3aa: CASSLVREETQYF

abundance: .
d_gene: TRBD1
j_gene: TRBJ2-7
v_gene: TRBV4-1
CDR3nt: TGCGCCAGCAGCCTCAGGGGGCTCGAGCAGTACTTC
CDR3aa: CASSLRGLEQYF

abundance: .
d_gene: TRBD1
j_gene: TRBJ2-7
v_gene: TRBV28
CDR3nt: TGTGCCACCGTCAGTCCGGGACAGGGGGCCTACGAGCAGTACTTC
CDR3aa: CATVSPGQGAYEQYF

abundance: .
d_gene: .
j_gene: TRBJ2-5
v_gene: TRBV29-1
CDR3nt: TGCAGCGTTGCTTCGGGGGAAGAGACCCAGTACTTC
CDR3aa: CSVASGEETQYF

abundance: .
d_gene: .
j_gene: TRBJ2-1
v_gene: TRBV28
CDR3nt: TGTGCCAGCGGCCAGGACAGCGTGGGGAATGAGCAGTTCTTC
CDR3aa: CASGQDSVGNEQFF

abundance: .
d_gene: TRBD2
j_gene: TRBJ2-5
v_gene: TRBV9
CDR3nt: TGTGCCAGCAGCGCTATAGGACTAGCCTCCGAGACCCAGTACTTC
CDR3aa: CASSAIGLASETQYF

abundance: .
d_gene: .
j_gene: TRBJ2-1
v_gene: TRBV12-5
CDR3nt: TGTGCTAGTGGTTTGGTATTGGGTCAGTCAGGTGGGTTGTCCTACAATGAGCAGTTCTTC
CDR3aa: CASGLVLGQSGGLSYNEQFF

abundance: .
d_gene: TRBD1
j_gene: TRBJ2-7
v_gene: TRBV29-1
CDR3nt: TGCAGCGTTGAAGGCCAGACCGGGACAGGGAACAACTACGAGCAGTACTTC
CDR3aa: CSVEGQTGTGNNYEQYF

abundance: .
d_gene: .
j_gene: TRBJ1-5
v_gene: TRBV15
CDR3nt: TGTGCCACCAGCAGAGATGGGTGGAGGGGTGAGCCCCAGCATTTT
CDR3aa: CATSRDGWRGEPQHF

abundance: .
d_gene: .
j_gene: TRBJ1-2
v_gene: TRBV28
CDR3nt: TGTGCCAGCAGTCCCCAACACCCCAATGGCTACACCTTC
CDR3aa: CASSPQHPNGYTF

abundance: .
d_gene: .
j_gene: TRBJ2-5
v_gene: TRBV6-5
CDR3nt: TGTGCCAGCAGTTACTCGGAGAGGGAGACCCAGTACTTC
CDR3aa: CASSYSERETQYF

abundance: .
d_gene: .
j_gene: TRBJ1-5
v_gene: TRBV6-1
CDR3nt: TGTGCCAGCAGTGAACTCAGGGCTCAGCCCCAGCATTTT
CDR3aa: CASSELRAQPQHF

abundance: .
d_gene: .
j_gene: TRBJ1-2
v_gene: TRBV5-8
CDR3nt: TGTGCCAGCAGCTTTCCGAGCAACTATGGCTACACCTTC
CDR3aa: CASSFPSNYGYTF

abundance: .
d_gene: .
j_gene: TRBJ2-5
v_gene: TRBV2
CDR3nt: TGTGCCAGCAGTGGGACAGCACACCAAGAGACCCAGTACTTC
CDR3aa: CASSGTAHQETQYF

abundance: .
d_gene: .
j_gene: TRBJ2-7
v_gene: TRBV29-1
CDR3nt: TGCAGCGTTAGACAGAATTCCTACGAGCAGTACTTC
CDR3aa: CSVRQNSYEQYF

abundance: .
d_gene: TRBD2
j_gene: TRBJ2-7
v_gene: TRBV5-1
CDR3nt: TGCGCCAGCAGCCCATTTGCTAGCGGGGGTTCCTACGAGCAGTACTTC
CDR3aa: CASSPFASGGSYEQYF

abundance: once
d_gene: TRBD1
j_gene: TRBJ1-2
v_gene: TRBV6-1
CDR3nt: TGTGCCAGCAGTGAAGAGGGGGACAGGAGGAGCTATGGCTACACCTTC
CDR3aa: CASSEEGDRRSYGYTF

abundance: .
d_gene: .
j_gene: TRBJ2-7
v_gene: TRBV4-1
CDR3nt: TGCGCCAGCAGCCAAGGTCAAGAGTATGTCTACGAGCAGTACTTC
CDR3aa: CASSQGQEYVYEQYF

abundance: .
d_gene: TRBD1
j_gene: TRBJ1-3
v_gene: TRBV7-9
CDR3nt: TGTGCCAGCTCACAGGGGACAGGAAACACCATATATTTT
CDR3aa: CASSQGTGNTIYF

abundance: .
d_gene: TRBD2
j_gene: TRBJ2-7
v_gene: TRBV6-1
CDR3nt: TGTGCCAGCAGCGACCTAGCGGGCACCTACGAGCAGTACTTC
CDR3aa: CASSDLAGTYEQYF

abundance: .
d_gene: .
j_gene: TRBJ1-4
v_gene: TRBV2
CDR3nt: TGTGCCAGCAGTGCTGCAGGGGCTCTTAATGAAAAACTGTTTTTT
CDR3aa: CASSAAGALNEKLFF

abundance: .
d_gene: TRBD1
j_gene: TRBJ1-5
v_gene: TRBV19
CDR3nt: TGTGCCAGTAGTGAGGGACAGGGAGTGGGTCAGCCCCAGCATTTT
CDR3aa: CASSEGQGVGQPQHF

abundance: .
d_gene: .
j_gene: TRBJ2-7
v_gene: TRBV9
CDR3nt: TGTGCCAGCAGCACTGCCGGGAGCTACGAGCAGTACTTC
CDR3aa: CASSTAGSYEQYF

abundance: .
d_gene: TRBD2
j_gene: TRBJ2-1
v_gene: TRBV2
CDR3nt: TGTGCCAGCAATCCGGGACTAGCGGATAACAATGAGCAGTTCTTC
CDR3aa: CASNPGLADNNEQFF

abundance: few
d_gene: .
j_gene: TRBJ1-4
v_gene: TRBV28
CDR3nt: TGTGCCAGCAGTGGCCGGGGGGTTAGGGAAAAACTGTTTTTT
CDR3aa: CASSGRGVREKLFF